This TCR beta chain is drawn from a study of blood T cell repertoires in COVID-19. Whole-study context: Sites in the United States, Italy and Spain provided acute and convalescent COVID-19 samples. T cells, B-cell-depleted T cells, or PBMCs provided the cDNA or gDNA that served as material.

Per the study methods: It was from reference gene primer amplification that nucleated cell counts were estimated. Sequencing was performed with immunoSEQ multiplex PCR; in TCRdb, only in-frame clones are kept and a portion is missing. Clonal size and the V and J genes are those of that table, whereas D and trimming came from the DNA. The table lists about 30,000 clones, about 90% of them singletons, with approximately 2.5% in the top ten. This CDR3 spans 15 amino acids. Germline lookup yields CDR1 LNHDA and CDR2 SQIVND (reference sequence). With V trimmed by 6 bases and J by 0 bases, 4 bases remained unmatched.

The source is a man in his forties or fifties with active COVID-19. This chain links TRBV19 with TRBJ2-7; TRBD1 agrees at 11 bases. Sequenced material: peripheral blood. CDR3 nucleotide sequence: TGTGCCAGTAGCTCCGGGACAGGGGGCTCCTACGAGCAGTACTTC. Its translation: CASSSGTGGSYEQYF.